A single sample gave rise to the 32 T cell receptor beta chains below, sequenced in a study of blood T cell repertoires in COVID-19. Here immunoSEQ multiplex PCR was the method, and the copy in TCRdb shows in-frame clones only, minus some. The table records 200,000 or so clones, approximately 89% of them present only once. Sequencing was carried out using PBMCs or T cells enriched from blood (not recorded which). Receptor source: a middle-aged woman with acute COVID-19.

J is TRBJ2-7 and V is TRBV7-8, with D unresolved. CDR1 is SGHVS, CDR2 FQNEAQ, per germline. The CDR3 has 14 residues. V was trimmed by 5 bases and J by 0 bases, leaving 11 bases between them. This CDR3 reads CASSPGQVSYEQYF. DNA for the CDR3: TGTGCCAGCAGCCCCGGCCAGGTCTCCTACGAGCAGTACTTC.

DNA for the CDR3: TGCGCCAGCAGCCAAGTTTTATACAGAGTAGGCTCTGGGGCCAACGTCCTGACTTTC. It translates to CASSQVLYRVGSGANVLTF. The chain joins TRBV4-3 to TRBJ2-6, with no clear D. The CDR3 is 19 residues long. The germline CDR1 and CDR2 sequences are LGHNA and YSLEER. Trimming took 1 base from V and 0 from J, leaving 16 bases between them.

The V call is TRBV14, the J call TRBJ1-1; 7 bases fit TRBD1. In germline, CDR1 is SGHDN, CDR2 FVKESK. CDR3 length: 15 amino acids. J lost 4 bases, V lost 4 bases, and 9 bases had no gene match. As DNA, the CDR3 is TGTGCCAGCAGCCGAACAACAGGGGCCGCCACTGAAGCTTTCTTT. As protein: CASSRTTGAATEAFF.

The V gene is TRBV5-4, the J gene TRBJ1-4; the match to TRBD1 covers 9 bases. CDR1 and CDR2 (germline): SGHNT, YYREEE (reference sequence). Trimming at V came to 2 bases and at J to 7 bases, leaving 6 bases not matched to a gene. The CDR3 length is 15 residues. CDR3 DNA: TGTGCCAGCAGCTTTTCCGGGACAGGGAGTGAAAAACTGTTTTTT. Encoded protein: CASSFSGTGSEKLFF.

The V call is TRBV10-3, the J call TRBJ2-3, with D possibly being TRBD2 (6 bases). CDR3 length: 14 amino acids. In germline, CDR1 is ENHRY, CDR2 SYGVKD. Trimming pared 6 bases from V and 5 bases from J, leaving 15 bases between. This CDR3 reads CAISQPLGGDTQYF. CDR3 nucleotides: TGTGCCATCAGCCAGCCCCTCGGGGGAGATACGCAGTATTTT.

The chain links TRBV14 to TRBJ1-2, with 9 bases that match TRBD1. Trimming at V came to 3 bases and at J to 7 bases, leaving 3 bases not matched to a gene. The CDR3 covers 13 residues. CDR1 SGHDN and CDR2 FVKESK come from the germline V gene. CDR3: CASSHPTGGGYTF. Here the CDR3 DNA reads TGTGCCAGCAGCCACCCGACAGGGGGTGGCTACACCTTC.

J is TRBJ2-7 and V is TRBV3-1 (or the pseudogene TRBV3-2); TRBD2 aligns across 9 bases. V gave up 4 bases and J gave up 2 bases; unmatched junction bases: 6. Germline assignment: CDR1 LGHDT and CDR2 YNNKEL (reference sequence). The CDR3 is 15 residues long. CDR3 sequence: CASSPGLAHTYEQYV. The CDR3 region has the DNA TGTGCCAGCAGCCCTGGACTAGCGCATACCTACGAGCAGTACGTC.

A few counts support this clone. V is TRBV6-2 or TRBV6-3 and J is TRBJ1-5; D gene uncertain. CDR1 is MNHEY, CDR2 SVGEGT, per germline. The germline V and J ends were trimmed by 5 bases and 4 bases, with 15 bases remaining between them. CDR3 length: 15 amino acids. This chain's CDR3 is CASSLLPFLNQPQHF. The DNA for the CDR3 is TGTGCCAGCAGTCTCCTTCCTTTTCTGAATCAGCCCCAGCATTTT.

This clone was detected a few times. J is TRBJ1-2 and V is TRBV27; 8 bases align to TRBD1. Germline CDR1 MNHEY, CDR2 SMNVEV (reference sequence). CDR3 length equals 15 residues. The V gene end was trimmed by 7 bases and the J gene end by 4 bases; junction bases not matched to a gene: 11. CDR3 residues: CASKETGQVFYGYTF. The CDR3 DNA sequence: TGTGCCAGCAAAGAAACGGGACAGGTTTTCTATGGCTACACCTTC.

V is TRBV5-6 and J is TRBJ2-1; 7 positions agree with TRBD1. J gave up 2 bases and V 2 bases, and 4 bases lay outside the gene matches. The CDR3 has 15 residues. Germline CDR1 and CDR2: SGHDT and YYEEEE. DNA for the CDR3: TGTGCCAGCAGCTTTTGGGGACAGCCCTACAATGAGCAGTTCTTC. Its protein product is CASSFWGQPYNEQFF.

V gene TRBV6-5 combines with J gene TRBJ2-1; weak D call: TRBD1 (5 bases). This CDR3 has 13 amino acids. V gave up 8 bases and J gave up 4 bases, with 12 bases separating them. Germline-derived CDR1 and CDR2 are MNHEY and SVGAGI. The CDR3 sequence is CASRRGLYNEQFF. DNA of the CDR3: TGTGCCAGCCGAAGGGGTCTTTACAATGAGCAGTTCTTC.

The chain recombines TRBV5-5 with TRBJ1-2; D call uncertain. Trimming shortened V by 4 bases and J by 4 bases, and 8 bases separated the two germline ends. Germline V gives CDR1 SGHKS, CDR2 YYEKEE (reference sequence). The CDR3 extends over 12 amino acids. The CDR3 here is CASSPEVYGYTF. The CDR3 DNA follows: TGTGCCAGCAGCCCAGAAGTCTATGGCTACACCTTC. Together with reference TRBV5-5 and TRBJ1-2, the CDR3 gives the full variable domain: DAGVTQSPTHLIKTRGQQVTLRCSPISGHKSVSWYQQVLGQGPQFIFQYYEKEERGRGNFPDRFSARQFPNYSSELNVNALLLGDSALYLCASSPEVYGYTFGSGTRLTVV.

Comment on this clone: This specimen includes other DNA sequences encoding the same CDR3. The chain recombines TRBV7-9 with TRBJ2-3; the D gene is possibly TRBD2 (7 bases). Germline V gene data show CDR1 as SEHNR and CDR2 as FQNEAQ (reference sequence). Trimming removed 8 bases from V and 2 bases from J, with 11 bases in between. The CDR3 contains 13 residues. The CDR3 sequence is CASEGGNTDTQYF. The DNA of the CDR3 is TGTGCCAGCGAGGGGGGGAACACAGATACGCAGTATTTT.

The CDR3 DNA follows: TGCGCCAGCAGTGAAATACTAGCGGGAGGTAACACCGGGGAGCTGTTTTTT. As protein: CASSEILAGGNTGELFF. The chain joins TRBV10-1 to TRBJ2-2; the match to TRBD2 covers 12 bases. The CDR3 extends over 17 amino acids. Germline CDR1 and CDR2: WNHNN and SYGVQD (reference sequence). V trimming: 3 bases; J trimming: 2 bases; junction bases outside the gene matches: 4.

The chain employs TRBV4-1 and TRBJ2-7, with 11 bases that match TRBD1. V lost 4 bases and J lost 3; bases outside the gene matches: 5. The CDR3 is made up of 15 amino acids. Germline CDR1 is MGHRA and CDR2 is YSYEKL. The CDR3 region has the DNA TGCGCCAGCAGCCCTGCGGGACAGGGGGGCTACGAGCAGTACTTC. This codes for CASSPAGQGGYEQYF.

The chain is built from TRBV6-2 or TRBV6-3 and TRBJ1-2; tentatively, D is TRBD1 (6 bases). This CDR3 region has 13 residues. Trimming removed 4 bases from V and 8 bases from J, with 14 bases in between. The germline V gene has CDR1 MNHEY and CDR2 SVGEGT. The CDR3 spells CASSFPGARGYTF. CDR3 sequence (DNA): TGTGCCAGCAGTTTCCCAGGGGCTCGCGGCTACACCTTC.

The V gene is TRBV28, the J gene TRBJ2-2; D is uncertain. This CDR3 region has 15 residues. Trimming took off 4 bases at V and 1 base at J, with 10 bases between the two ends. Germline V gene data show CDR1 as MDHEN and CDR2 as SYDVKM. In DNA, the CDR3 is TGTGCCAGCAGTTGGCAGCGACTGAACACCGGGGAGCTGTTTTTT. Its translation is CASSWQRLNTGELFF.

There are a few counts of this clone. CDR3 DNA: TGTGCCAGTAGTAAGCGGGGGCTCACTGAAGCTTTCTTT. Translating gives CASSKRGLTEAFF. The chain uses TRBV19 and TRBJ1-1; D is perhaps TRBD1 (6 bases). Germline V gene lookup returns CDR1 LNHDA and CDR2 SQIVND (reference sequence). This CDR3 has 13 residues. Trimming took off 4 bases at V and 4 bases at J, with 10 bases between the two ends. The whole variable domain, filled in from reference TRBV19 and TRBJ1-1, reads DGGITQSPKYLFRKEGQNVTLSCEQNLNHDAMYWYRQDPGQGLRLIYYSQIVNDFQKGDIAEGYSVSREKKESFPLTVTSAQKNPTAFYLCASSKRGLTEAFFGQGTRLTVV.

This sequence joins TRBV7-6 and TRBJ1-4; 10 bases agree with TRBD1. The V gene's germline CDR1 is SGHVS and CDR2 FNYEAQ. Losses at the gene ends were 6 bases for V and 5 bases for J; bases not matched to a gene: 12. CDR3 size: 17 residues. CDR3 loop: CASSWGQGIPSNEKLFF. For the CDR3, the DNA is TGTGCCAGCAGTTGGGGACAGGGGATACCCTCAAATGAAAAACTGTTTTTT. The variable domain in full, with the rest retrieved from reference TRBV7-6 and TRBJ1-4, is GAGVSQSPRYKVTKRGQDVALRCDPISGHVSLYWYRQALGQGPEFLTYFNYEAQQDKSGLPNDRFSAERPEGSISTLTIQRTEQRDSAMYRCASSWGQGIPSNEKLFFGSGTQLSVL.

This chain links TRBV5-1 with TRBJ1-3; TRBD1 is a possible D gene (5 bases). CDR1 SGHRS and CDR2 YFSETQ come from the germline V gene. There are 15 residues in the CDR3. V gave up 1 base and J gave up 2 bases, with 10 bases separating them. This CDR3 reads CASSLSGVTGNTIYF. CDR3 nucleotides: TGCGCCAGCAGCTTGTCGGGGGTCACTGGAAACACCATATATTTT. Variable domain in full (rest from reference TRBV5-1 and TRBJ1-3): KAGVTQTPRYLIKTRGQQVTLSCSPISGHRSVSWYQQTPGQGLQFLFEYFSETQRNKGNFPGRFSGRQFSNSRSEMNVSTLELGDSALYLCASSLSGVTGNTIYFGEGSWLTVV.

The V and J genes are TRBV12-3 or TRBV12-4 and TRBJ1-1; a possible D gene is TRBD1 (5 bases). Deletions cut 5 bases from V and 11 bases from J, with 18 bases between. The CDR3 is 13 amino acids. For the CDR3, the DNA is TGTGCCAGCAGTGCCCAACAGGTGAAACGCGCTTTCTTT. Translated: CASSAQQVKRAFF.

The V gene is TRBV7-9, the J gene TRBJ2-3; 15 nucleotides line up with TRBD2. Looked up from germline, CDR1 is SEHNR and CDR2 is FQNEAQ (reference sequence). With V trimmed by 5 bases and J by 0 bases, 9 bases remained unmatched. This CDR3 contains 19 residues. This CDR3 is CASSPGLAGGASSTDTQYF. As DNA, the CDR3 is TGTGCCAGCAGCCCGGGACTAGCGGGAGGCGCATCTAGCACAGATACGCAGTATTTT.

Here the CDR3 DNA reads TGTGCCAGCAGTTTATTAGCGGGGGGCTTTCAAGAGACCCAGTACTTC. Amino acid sequence: CASSLLAGGFQETQYF. The chain has TRBV27 and TRBJ2-5, with 10 bases that match TRBD2. V was clipped by 1 base and J by 2 bases; unmatched bases: 4. The CDR3 loop spans 16 amino acids. Germline V CDR1 and CDR2: MNHEY, SMNVEV (reference sequence).

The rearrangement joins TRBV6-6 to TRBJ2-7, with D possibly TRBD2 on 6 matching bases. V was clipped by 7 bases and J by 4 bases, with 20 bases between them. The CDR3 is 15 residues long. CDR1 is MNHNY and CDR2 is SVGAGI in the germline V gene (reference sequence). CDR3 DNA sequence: TGTGCCAGCAACGGCCCCAAACGGGGGATATACGAGCAGTACTTC. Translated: CASNGPKRGIYEQYF.

DNA of the CDR3: TGTGCCAGTAGTATAGAAGGCAGGAGGCATCAGCCCCAGCATTTT. This codes for CASSIEGRRHQPQHF. The chain uses TRBV19 and TRBJ1-5; D not resolved. Germline lookup yields CDR1 LNHDA and CDR2 SQIVND (reference sequence). The CDR3 loop spans 15 amino acids. The V end was cut by 0 bases, the J end by 5 bases, with 11 bases between. Full variable domain (outside the CDR3, taken from reference TRBV19 and TRBJ1-5): DGGITQSPKYLFRKEGQNVTLSCEQNLNHDAMYWYRQDPGQGLRLIYYSQIVNDFQKGDIAEGYSVSREKKESFPLTVTSAQKNPTAFYLCASSIEGRRHQPQHFGDGTRLSIL.

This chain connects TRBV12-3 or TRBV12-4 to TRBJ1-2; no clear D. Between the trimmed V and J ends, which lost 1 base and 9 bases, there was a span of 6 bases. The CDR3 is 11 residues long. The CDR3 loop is CASSLGASYTF. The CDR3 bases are TGTGCCAGCAGTTTAGGGGCAAGCTACACCTTC.

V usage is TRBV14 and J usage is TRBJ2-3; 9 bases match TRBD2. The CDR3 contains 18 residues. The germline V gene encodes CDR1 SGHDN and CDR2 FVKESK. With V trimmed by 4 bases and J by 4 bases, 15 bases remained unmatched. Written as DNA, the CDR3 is TGTGCCAGCAGCCCCCGGCGGGGGGGCCCCGGAAGAGCAGATACGCAGTATTTT. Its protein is CASSPRRGGPGRADTQYF. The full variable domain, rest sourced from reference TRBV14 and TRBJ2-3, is EAGVTQFPSHSVIEKGQTVTLRCDPISGHDNLYWYRRVMGKEIKFLLHFVKESKQDESGMPNNRFLAERTGGTYSTLKVQPAELEDSGVYFCASSPRRGGPGRADTQYFGPGTRLTVL.

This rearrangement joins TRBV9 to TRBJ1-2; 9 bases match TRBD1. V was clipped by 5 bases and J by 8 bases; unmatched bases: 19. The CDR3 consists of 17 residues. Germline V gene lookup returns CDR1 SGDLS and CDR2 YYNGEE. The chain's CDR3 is CASSPGLTPGTGHGYTF. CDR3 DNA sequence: TGTGCCAGCAGTCCTGGCCTTACCCCCGGGACAGGGCACGGCTACACCTTC.

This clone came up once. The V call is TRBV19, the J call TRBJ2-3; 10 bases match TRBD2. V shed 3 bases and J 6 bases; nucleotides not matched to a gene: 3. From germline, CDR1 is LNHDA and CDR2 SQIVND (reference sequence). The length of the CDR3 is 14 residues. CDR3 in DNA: TGTGCCAGTAGTATCGGGACTAGCGTCGATACGCAGTATTTT. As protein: CASSIGTSVDTQYF. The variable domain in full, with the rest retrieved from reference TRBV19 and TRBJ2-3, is DGGITQSPKYLFRKEGQNVTLSCEQNLNHDAMYWYRQDPGQGLRLIYYSQIVNDFQKGDIAEGYSVSREKKESFPLTVTSAQKNPTAFYLCASSIGTSVDTQYFGPGTRLTVL.

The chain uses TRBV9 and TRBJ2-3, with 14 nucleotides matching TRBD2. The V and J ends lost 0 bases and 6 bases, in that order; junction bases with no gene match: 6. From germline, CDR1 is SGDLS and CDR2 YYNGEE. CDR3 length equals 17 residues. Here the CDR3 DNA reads TGTGCCAGCAGCGTAGGCGGGACTAGCGGGAGTAGGGATACGCAGTATTTT. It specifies CASSVGGTSGSRDTQYF. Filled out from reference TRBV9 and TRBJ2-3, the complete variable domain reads DSGVTQTPKHLITATGQRVTLRCSPRSGDLSVYWYQQSLDQGLQFLIQYYNGEERAKGNILERFSAQQFPDLHSELNLSSLELGDSALYFCASSVGGTSGSRDTQYFGPGTRLTVL.

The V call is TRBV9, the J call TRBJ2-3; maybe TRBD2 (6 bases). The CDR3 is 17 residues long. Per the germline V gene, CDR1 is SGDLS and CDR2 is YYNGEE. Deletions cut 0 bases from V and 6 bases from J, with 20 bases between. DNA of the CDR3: TGTGCCAGCAGCGTAGAACCCGTCGGAGGGGTTAGGGATACGCAGTATTTT. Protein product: CASSVEPVGGVRDTQYF. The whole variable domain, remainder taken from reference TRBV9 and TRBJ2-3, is DSGVTQTPKHLITATGQRVTLRCSPRSGDLSVYWYQQSLDQGLQFLIQYYNGEERAKGNILERFSAQQFPDLHSELNLSSLELGDSALYFCASSVEPVGGVRDTQYFGPGTRLTVL.

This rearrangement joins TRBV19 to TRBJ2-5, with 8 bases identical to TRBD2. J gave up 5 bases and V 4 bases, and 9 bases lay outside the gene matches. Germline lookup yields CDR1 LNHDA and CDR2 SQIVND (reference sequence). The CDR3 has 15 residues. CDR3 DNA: TGTGCCAGTAGTACTACGGGTCCGGGGGGGGAGACCCAGTACTTC. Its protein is CASSTTGPGGETQYF.